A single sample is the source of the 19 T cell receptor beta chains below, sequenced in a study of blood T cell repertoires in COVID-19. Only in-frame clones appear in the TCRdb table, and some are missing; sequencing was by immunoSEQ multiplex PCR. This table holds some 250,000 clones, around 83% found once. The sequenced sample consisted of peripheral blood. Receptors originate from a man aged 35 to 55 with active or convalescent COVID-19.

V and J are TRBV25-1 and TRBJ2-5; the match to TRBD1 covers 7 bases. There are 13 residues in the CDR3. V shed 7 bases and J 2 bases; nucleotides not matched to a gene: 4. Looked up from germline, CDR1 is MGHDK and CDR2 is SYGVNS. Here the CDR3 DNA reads TGTGCCAGCACAAGGACAGGTCAAGAGACCCAGTACTTC. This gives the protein CASTRTGQETQYF.

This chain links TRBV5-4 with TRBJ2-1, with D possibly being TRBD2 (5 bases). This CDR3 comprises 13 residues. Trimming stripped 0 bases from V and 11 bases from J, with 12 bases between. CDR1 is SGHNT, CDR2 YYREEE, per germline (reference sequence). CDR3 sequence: CASSLEGGVQQFF. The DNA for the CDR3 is TGTGCCAGCAGCTTGGAAGGAGGCGTTCAGCAGTTCTTC.

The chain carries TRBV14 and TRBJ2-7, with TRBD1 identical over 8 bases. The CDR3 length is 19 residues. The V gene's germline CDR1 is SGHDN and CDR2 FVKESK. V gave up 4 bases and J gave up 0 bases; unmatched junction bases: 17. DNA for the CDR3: TGTGCCAGCAGCCTCGGTTGGACAGGGAGCCGAGTCCTCTCCTACGAGCAGTACTTC. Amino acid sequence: CASSLGWTGSRVLSYEQYF.

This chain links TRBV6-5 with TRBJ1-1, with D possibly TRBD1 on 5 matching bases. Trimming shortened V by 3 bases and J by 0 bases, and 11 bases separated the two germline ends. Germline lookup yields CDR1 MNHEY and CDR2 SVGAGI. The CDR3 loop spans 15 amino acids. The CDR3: CASSYSGGLNTEAFF. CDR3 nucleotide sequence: TGTGCCAGCAGTTATTCCGGGGGACTGAACACTGAAGCTTTCTTT.

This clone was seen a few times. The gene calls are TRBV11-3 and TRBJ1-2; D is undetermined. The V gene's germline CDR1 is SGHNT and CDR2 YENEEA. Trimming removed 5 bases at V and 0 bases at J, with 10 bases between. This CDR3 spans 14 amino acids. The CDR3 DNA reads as TGTGCCAGCAGCCACCCCGGGGCTAACTATGGCTACACCTTC. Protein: CASSHPGANYGYTF.

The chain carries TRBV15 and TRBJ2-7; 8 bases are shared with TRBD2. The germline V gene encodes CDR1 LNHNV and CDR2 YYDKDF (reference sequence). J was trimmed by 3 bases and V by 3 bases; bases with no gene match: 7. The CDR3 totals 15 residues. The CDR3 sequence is CATSSELAGSYEQYF. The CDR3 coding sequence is TGTGCCACCAGCAGTGAGTTAGCGGGAAGCTACGAGCAGTACTTC.

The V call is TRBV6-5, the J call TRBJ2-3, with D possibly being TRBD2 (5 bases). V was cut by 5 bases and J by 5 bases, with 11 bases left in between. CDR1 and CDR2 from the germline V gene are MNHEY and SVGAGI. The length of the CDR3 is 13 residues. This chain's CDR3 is CASSRTREDTQYF. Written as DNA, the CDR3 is TGTGCCAGCAGTCGAACGAGGGAAGATACGCAGTATTTT.

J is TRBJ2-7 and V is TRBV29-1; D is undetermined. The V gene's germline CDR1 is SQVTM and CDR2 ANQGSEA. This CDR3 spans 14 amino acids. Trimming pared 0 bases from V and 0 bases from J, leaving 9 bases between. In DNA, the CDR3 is TGCAGCGTTGAAGAGGAGTGGAGCTCCTACGAGCAGTACTTC. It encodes CSVEEEWSSYEQYF.

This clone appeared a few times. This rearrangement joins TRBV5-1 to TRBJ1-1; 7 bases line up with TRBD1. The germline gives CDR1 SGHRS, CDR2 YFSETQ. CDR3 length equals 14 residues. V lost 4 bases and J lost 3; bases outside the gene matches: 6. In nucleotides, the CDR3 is TGCGCCAGCAGCCTTTATACAGGGGACACTGAAGCTTTCTTT. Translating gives CASSLYTGDTEAFF.

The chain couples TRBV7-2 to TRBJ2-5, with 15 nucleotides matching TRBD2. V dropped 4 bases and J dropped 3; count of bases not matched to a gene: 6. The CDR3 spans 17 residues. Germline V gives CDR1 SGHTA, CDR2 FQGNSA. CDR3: CASSYGGLAGGKETQYF. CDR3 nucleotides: TGTGCCAGCAGCTATGGGGGACTAGCGGGAGGAAAAGAGACCCAGTACTTC.

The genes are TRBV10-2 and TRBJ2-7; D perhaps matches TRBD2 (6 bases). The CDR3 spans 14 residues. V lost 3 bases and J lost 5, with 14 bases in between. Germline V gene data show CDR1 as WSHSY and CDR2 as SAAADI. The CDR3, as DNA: TGCGCCAGCAGTGAATCACTAGCAGCCCACGAGCAGTACTTC. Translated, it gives CASSESLAAHEQYF.

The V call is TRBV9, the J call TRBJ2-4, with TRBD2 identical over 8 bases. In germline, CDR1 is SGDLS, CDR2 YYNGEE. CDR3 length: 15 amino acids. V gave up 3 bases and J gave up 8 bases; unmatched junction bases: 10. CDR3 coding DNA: TGTGCCAGCAGCGCCGGCGGAGCGGGAGCTTACATTCAGTACTTC. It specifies CASSAGGAGAYIQYF.

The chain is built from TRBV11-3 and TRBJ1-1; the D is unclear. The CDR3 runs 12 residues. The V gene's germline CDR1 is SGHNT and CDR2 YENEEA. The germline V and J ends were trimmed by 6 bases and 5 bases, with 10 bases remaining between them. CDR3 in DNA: TGTGCCAGCAGACATCAGGTGACTGAAGCTTTCTTT. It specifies CASRHQVTEAFF.

The CDR3 sequence is CASSQADGSYEQYF. The CDR3 DNA follows: TGTGCCAGCAGTCAAGCGGACGGCTCCTACGAGCAGTACTTC. The chain joins TRBV25-1 to TRBJ2-7; a weak D match, TRBD2 (5 bases). This CDR3 has 14 amino acids. Germline V lookup: CDR1 MGHDK, CDR2 SYGVNS. V lost 5 bases and J 0 bases, leaving 11 bases between the germline ends.

As DNA, the CDR3 is TGTGCCAGCAGCTTTACGGGAGGAAGCACAGATACGCAGTATTTT. It specifies CASSFTGGSTDTQYF. The chain is built from TRBV7-2 and TRBJ2-3, with 7 nucleotides matching TRBD2. The junction had 3 bases not matched to a gene; V was cut back by 3 bases and J by 0 bases. The CDR3 sequence is 15 residues long. The germline V gene encodes CDR1 SGHTA and CDR2 FQGNSA.

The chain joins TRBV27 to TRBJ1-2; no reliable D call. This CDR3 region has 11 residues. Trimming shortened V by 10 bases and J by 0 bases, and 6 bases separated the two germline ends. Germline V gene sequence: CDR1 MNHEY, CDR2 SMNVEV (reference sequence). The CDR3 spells CATGANYGYTF. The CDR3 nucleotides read TGTGCCACCGGGGCTAACTATGGCTACACCTTC.

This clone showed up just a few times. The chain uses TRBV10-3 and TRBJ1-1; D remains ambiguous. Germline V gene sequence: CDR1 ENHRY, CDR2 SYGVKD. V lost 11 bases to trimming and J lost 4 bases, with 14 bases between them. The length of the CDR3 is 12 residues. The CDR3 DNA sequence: TGTGCCTCCTCCCACAGCGGCACTGAAGCTTTCTTT. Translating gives CASSHSGTEAFF.

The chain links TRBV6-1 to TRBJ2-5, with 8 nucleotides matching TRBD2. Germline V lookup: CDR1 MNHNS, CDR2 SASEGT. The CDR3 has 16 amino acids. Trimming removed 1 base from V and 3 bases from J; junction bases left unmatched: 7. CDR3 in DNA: TGTGCCAGCAGTGAAGAGACGGGAGGGGGAAAAGAGACCCAGTACTTC. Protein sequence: CASSEETGGGKETQYF.

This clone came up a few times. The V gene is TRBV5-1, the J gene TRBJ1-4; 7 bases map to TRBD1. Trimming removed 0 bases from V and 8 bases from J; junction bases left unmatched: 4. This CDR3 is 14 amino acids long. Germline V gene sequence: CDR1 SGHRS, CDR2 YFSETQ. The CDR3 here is CASSLDRGREKLFF. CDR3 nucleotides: TGCGCCAGCAGCTTGGACAGGGGAAGAGAAAAACTGTTTTTT. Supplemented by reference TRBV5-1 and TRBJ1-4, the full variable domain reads KAGVTQTPRYLIKTRGQQVTLSCSPISGHRSVSWYQQTPGQGLQFLFEYFSETQRNKGNFPGRFSGRQFSNSRSEMNVSTLELGDSALYLCASSLDRGREKLFFGSGTQLSVL.